This T cell receptor (beta chain) came from a study of metastatic and nonmetastatic thyroid tumors. The overall study: Both malignant and benign thyroid patients supplied peripheral blood and tumor or nodule tissue samples, across which the repertoires of these patients were then compared. Whole-study results and caveats: For both blood and tumor, malignant thyroid tumors reportedly showed significantly higher TCR beta diversity than benign nodules did.

TCRdb reanalyzed the PCR reads via MiXCR. The sample consists of 15,000 to 20,000 clones, 34% of them appearing once. Patients underwent thyroid surgery, and none had received any treatment before it. This clone was seen repeatedly, ten times or more. Its antigen remains unknown. This TCR was recovered from a male donor with papillary thyroid cancer or a benign thyroid nodule (not recorded which). Some clones in this sample may be carry-over from other donors' samples. What was sequenced was tumor tissue.

CDR3 protein: CASGGIPGANVLTF. DNA of the CDR3: TGTGCCAGTGGGGGGATTCCTGGGGCCAACGTCCTGACTTTC. This chain joins TRBV2 and TRBJ2-6, with D perhaps matching TRBD2 (6 bases). The CDR3 totals 14 residues. Trimming removed 9 bases from V and 2 bases from J, with 11 bases in between. From germline, CDR1 is SNHLY and CDR2 FYNNEI.